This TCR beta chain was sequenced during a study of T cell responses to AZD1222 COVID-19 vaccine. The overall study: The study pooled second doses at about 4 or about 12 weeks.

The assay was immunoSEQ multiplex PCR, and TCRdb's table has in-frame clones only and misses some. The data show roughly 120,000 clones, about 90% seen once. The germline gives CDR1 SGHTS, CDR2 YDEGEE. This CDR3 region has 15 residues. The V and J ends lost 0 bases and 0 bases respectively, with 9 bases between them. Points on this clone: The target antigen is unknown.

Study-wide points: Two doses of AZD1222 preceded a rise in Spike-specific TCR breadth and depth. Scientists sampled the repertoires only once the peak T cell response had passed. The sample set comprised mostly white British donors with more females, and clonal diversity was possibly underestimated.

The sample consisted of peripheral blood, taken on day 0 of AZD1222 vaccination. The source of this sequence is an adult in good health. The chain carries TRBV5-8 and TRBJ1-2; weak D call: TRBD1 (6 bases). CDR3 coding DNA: TGTGCCAGCAGCTTGGGGGCAGGGGCTAACTATGGCTACACCTTC. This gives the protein CASSLGAGANYGYTF.